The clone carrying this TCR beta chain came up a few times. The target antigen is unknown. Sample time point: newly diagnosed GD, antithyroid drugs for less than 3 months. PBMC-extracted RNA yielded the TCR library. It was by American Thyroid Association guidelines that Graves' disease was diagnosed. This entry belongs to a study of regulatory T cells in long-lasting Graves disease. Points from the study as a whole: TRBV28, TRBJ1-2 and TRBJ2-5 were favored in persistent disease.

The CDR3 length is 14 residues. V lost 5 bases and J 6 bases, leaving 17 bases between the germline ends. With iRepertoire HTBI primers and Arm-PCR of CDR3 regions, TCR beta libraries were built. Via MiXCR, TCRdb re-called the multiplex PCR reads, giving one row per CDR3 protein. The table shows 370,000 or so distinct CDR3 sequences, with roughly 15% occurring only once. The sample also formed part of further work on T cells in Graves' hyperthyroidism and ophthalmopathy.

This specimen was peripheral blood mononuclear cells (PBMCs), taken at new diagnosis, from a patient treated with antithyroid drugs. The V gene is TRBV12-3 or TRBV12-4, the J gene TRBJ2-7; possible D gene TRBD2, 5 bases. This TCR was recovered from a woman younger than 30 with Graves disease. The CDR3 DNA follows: TGTGCCAGCAGTGCTCGGGGAACCTACAGCGAGCAGTACTTC. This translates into CASSARGTYSEQYF.